The rows below give T cell receptor beta chains drawn from one sample of a study of blood T cell repertoires in COVID-19. Clones were read by immunoSEQ multiplex PCR, and TCRdb kept only the in-frame ones, dropping some. The sample includes roughly 290,000 clones, approximately 89% of them seen just once. Material for sequencing was peripheral blood. The receptors originated from a woman aged 60-75 years with acute or convalescent COVID-19. CDR3s include the opening cysteine and the closing phenylalanine or tryptophan. Each record gives: CDR3 DNA, CDR3 protein, J gene, D gene, V gene, clone size. A D gene is named only where the DNA matches it firmly. Rows give clone size only sometimes, using once, few, many, or a class for an expanded clone.

CDR3nt: TGTGCCAGCTCACAAAACCACAGGGACACTGAAGCTTTCTTT
CDR3aa: CASSQNHRDTEAFF
j_gene: TRBJ1-1
d_gene: .
v_gene: TRBV18
abundance: .

CDR3nt: TGTGCCAGCAAAGCGGGGTCGAATGAGCAGTTCTTC
CDR3aa: CASKAGSNEQFF
j_gene: TRBJ2-1
d_gene: TRBD2
v_gene: TRBV2
abundance: .

CDR3nt: TGTGCCTGGAGTGAAGGACTAGGGTACGAGCAGTACTTC
CDR3aa: CAWSEGLGYEQYF
j_gene: TRBJ2-7
d_gene: TRBD2
v_gene: TRBV30
abundance: .

CDR3nt: TGTGCCAGCAGTGGCCAGGGGGCCTACAATGAGCAGTTCTTC
CDR3aa: CASSGQGAYNEQFF
j_gene: TRBJ2-1
d_gene: TRBD1
v_gene: TRBV2
abundance: .

CDR3nt: TGTGCCAGCAGCCATCGACAGCCCGGTAGTCCCCTGTGGAACTACGAGCAGTACTTC
CDR3aa: CASSHRQPGSPLWNYEQYF
j_gene: TRBJ2-7
d_gene: .
v_gene: TRBV7-2
abundance: .

CDR3nt: TGTGCCAGCAGCCAAGAACCTAGCGGGAGTTCCTACAATGAGCAGTTCTTC
CDR3aa: CASSQEPSGSSYNEQFF
j_gene: TRBJ2-1
d_gene: TRBD2
v_gene: TRBV14
abundance: .

CDR3nt: TGTGCCAGCAGCTTACGACAGGGTGGGAGCACAGATACGCAGTATTTT
CDR3aa: CASSLRQGGSTDTQYF
j_gene: TRBJ2-3
d_gene: TRBD1
v_gene: TRBV5-6
abundance: .

CDR3nt: TGTGCCAGCACCCGTGGGACAAATTCTGGCTACACCTTC
CDR3aa: CASTRGTNSGYTF
j_gene: TRBJ1-2
d_gene: .
v_gene: TRBV6-7
abundance: .

CDR3nt: TGTGCCAGCTCATCCTCTAGCGGGGGCCAAGCCGAGCAGTACTTC
CDR3aa: CASSSSSGGQAEQYF
j_gene: TRBJ2-7
d_gene: TRBD2
v_gene: TRBV18
abundance: few

CDR3nt: TGTGCCAGCAGCCCATTGAGCACCGGGGAGCTGTTTTTT
CDR3aa: CASSPLSTGELFF
j_gene: TRBJ2-2
d_gene: .
v_gene: TRBV7-3
abundance: .

CDR3nt: TGTGCCATCGGTGGGACAGGCACAGATACGCAGTATTTT
CDR3aa: CAIGGTGTDTQYF
j_gene: TRBJ2-3
d_gene: TRBD1
v_gene: TRBV10-3
abundance: .

CDR3nt: TGTGCCAGCAGCTTCCGGGGGTCCATTGGCTACACCTTC
CDR3aa: CASSFRGSIGYTF
j_gene: TRBJ1-2
d_gene: .
v_gene: TRBV6-2/TRBV6-3
abundance: .

CDR3nt: TGTGCCAGCAGCATCAGACCAGCGGGGGAGAGCAATCAGCCCCAGCATTTT
CDR3aa: CASSIRPAGESNQPQHF
j_gene: TRBJ1-5
d_gene: .
v_gene: TRBV27
abundance: .

CDR3nt: TGTGCCAGCTCACCAGACAGGGTCAATCAGCCCCAGCATTTT
CDR3aa: CASSPDRVNQPQHF
j_gene: TRBJ1-5
d_gene: TRBD1
v_gene: TRBV18
abundance: once

CDR3nt: TGTGCCAGCAGCGTAGGCCAGGGGCCCCAGGTCCGGACCTTC
CDR3aa: CASSVGQGPQVRTF
j_gene: TRBJ1-2
d_gene: .
v_gene: TRBV9
abundance: .

CDR3nt: TGTGCCTGGAGTGGGACAGCCTATGGCTACACCTTC
CDR3aa: CAWSGTAYGYTF
j_gene: TRBJ1-2
d_gene: .
v_gene: TRBV30
abundance: .

CDR3nt: TGTGCCAGCAGCGTAGGGGTAGCGGGGTCCTACGAGCAGTACTTC
CDR3aa: CASSVGVAGSYEQYF
j_gene: TRBJ2-7
d_gene: TRBD2
v_gene: TRBV9
abundance: .

CDR3nt: TGTGCCAGCAGAGGGACAGGGAATACTTCACCCCTCCACTTT
CDR3aa: CASRGTGNTSPLHF
j_gene: TRBJ1-6
d_gene: TRBD1
v_gene: TRBV28
abundance: .